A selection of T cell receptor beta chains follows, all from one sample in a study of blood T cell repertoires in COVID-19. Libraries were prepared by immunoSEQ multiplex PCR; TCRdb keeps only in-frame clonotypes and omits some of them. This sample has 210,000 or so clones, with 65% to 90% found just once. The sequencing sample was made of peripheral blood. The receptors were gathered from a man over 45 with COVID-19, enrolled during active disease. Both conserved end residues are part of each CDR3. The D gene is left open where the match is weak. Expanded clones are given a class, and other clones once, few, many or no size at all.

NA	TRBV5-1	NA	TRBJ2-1	CASSLEGSGYYNEQFF	TGCGCCAGCAGCTTGGAAGGTAGCGGTTACTACAATGAGCAGTTCTTC
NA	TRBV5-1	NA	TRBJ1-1	CASRAGVTEAFF	TGCGCCAGCAGGGCAGGGGTCACTGAAGCTTTCTTT
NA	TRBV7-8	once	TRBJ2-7	CASSPTGTYEQYF	TGTGCCAGCAGCCCTACAGGGACCTACGAGCAGTACTTC
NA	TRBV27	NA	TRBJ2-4	CASSPRSVIGKNIQYF	TGTGCCAGCAGTCCGAGGTCTGTCATTGGGAAAAACATTCAGTACTTC
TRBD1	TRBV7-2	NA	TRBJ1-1	CASSPGTGGWGAEAFF	TGTGCCAGCAGCCCTGGGACAGGGGGATGGGGGGCTGAAGCTTTCTTT
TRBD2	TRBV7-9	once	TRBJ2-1	CASSPVERGPQAQFF	TGTGCCAGCAGCCCAGTTGAGCGGGGGCCCCAAGCACAGTTCTTC
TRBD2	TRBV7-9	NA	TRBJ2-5	CASSFPPRGGVETQYF	TGTGCCAGCAGCTTTCCCCCGCGGGGGGGTGTCGAGACCCAGTACTTC
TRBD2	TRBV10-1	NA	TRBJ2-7	CASSETSGYEQYF	TGCGCCAGCAGTGAGACTAGCGGCTACGAGCAGTACTTC
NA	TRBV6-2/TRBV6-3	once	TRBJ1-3	CASSGQHLENTIYF	TGTGCCAGCAGTGGACAGCATCTGGAAAACACCATATATTTT
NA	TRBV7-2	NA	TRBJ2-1	CASSLGGLISYNEQFF	TGTGCCAGCAGCTTAGGTGGGCTAATCTCCTACAATGAGCAGTTCTTC
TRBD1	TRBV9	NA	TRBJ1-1	CASSKGQGMNTEAFF	TGTGCCAGCAGCAAGGGACAGGGAATGAACACTGAAGCTTTCTTT
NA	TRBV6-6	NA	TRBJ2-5	CASRGGPYQETQYF	TGTGCCAGCAGGGGGGGGCCTTACCAAGAGACCCAGTACTTC
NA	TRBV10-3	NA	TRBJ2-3	CAISEGGLSTDTQYF	TGTGCCATCAGTGAGGGGGGCCTGAGCACAGATACGCAGTATTTT
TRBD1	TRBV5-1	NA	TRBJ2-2	CATTGTGNTGELFF	TGCGCCACTACCGGGACAGGGAACACCGGGGAGCTGTTTTTT
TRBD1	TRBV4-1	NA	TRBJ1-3	CASSRAWDSSGNTIYF	TGCGCCAGCAGCCGGGCCTGGGACAGCTCTGGAAACACCATATATTTT
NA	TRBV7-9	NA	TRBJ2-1	CASSPQGNEQFF	TGTGCCAGCAGCCCACAGGGCAATGAGCAGTTCTTC
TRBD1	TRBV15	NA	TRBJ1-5	CATSLLPGGSQPQHF	TGTGCCACCAGCTTACTCCCAGGGGGCAGTCAGCCCCAGCATTTT
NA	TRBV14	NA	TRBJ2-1	CASSRSRDTGQFF	TGTGCCAGCAGCCGATCCAGGGACACGGGGCAGTTCTTC
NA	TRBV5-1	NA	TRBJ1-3	CASSLGQDKTIYF	TGCGCCAGCAGCTTGGGCCAGGATAAGACCATATATTTT
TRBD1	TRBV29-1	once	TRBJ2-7	CSVLTGGTYEQYF	TGCAGCGTACTGACAGGGGGTACCTACGAGCAGTACTTC
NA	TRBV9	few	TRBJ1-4	CASSLTDSYNEKLFF	TGTGCCAGCAGCCTAACGGACAGCTATAATGAAAAACTGTTTTTT
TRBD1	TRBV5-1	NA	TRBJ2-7	CASSSSQDRSPYEQYF	TGCGCCAGCAGCTCCTCCCAGGACAGGTCCCCCTACGAGCAGTACTTC
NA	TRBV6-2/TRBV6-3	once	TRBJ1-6	CASSYSKGQGNSPLHF	TGTGCCAGCAGTTACTCGAAGGGGCAGGGTAATTCACCCCTCCACTTT
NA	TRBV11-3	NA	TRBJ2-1	CASSQNRDYEQFF	TGTGCCAGCAGCCAAAACAGGGATTATGAGCAGTTCTTC
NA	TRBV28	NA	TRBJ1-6	CASTNRGGYNSPLHF	TGTGCCAGCACTAATAGGGGTGGATATAATTCACCCCTCCACTTT
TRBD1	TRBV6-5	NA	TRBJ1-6	CASSSRGRTPLHF	TGTGCCAGCAGTTCCAGGGGGAGGACACCCCTCCACTTT
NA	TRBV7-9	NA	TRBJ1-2	CASSLPGVRDTYGYTF	TGTGCCAGCAGCTTACCCGGGGTCCGGGACACTTATGGCTACACCTTC
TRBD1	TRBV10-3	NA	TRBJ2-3	CAISPGQTADTQYF	TGTGCCATCAGCCCGGGACAGACCGCAGATACGCAGTATTTT
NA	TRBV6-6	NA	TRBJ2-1	CASPPPRAPIPGEQFF	TGTGCCAGCCCTCCCCCCCGCGCCCCAATTCCGGGTGAGCAGTTCTTC
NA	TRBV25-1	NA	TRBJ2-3	CASSEWQSDTQYF	TGTGCCAGCAGTGAATGGCAGTCAGATACGCAGTATTTT
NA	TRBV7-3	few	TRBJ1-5	CASSLKGDINQPQHF	TGTGCCAGCAGCTTAAAAGGGGACATCAATCAGCCCCAGCATTTT
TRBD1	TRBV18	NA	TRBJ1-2	CASSIDWAGGYTF	TGTGCCAGCTCAATCGACTGGGCAGGGGGTTACACCTTC
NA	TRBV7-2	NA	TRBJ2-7	CASSLEGLGEQYF	TGTGCCAGCAGCTTAGAGGGGTTGGGCGAGCAGTACTTC
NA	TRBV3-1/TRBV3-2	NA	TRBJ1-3	CASSLPSGNTIYF	TGTGCCAGCAGCCTCCCGTCTGGAAACACCATATATTTT
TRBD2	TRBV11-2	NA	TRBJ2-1	CASSFSGNSYNEQFF	TGTGCCAGCAGCTTTAGCGGGAATAGTTACAATGAGCAGTTCTTC
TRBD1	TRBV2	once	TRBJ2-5	CASSAQDRETQYF	TGTGCCAGCAGTGCCCAGGACAGGGAGACCCAGTACTTC
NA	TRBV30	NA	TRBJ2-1	CAWSVGSRSYNEQFF	TGTGCCTGGAGTGTGGGCAGTCGCTCCTACAATGAGCAGTTCTTC
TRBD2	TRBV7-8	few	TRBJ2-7	CASSFGGGYEQYF	TGTGCCAGCAGCTTCGGGGGGGGATACGAGCAGTACTTC
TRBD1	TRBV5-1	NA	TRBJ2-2	CASSSRTGNTGELFF	TGCGCCAGCAGCTCCCGGACAGGGAACACCGGGGAGCTGTTTTTT
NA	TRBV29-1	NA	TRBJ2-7	CSVLQGIDEQYF	TGCAGCGTTCTCCAGGGAATTGACGAGCAGTACTTC
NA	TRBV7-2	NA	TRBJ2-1	CASRPDSEQFF	TGTGCCAGCAGGCCGGACAGCGAGCAGTTCTTC
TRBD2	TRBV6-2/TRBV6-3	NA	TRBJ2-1	CASSPGTGTSGYNEQFF	TGTGCCAGCAGTCCGGGAACCGGGACTAGCGGTTACAATGAGCAGTTCTTC
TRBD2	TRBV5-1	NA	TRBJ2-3	CASRRTDRLAGNTDTQYF	TGCGCCAGCAGACGGACGGACAGACTAGCGGGGAACACAGATACGCAGTATTTT
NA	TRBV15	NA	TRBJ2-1	CATSRLSREQFF	TGTGCCACCAGCAGGCTATCCAGGGAGCAGTTCTTC
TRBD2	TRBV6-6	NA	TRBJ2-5	CASTKQAGGGETQYF	TGTGCCAGCACCAAACAAGCGGGGGGCGGGGAGACCCAGTACTTC
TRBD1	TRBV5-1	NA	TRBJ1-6	CASSWDRGVSPLHF	TGCGCCAGCAGCTGGGACAGGGGGGTTTCACCCCTCCACTTT
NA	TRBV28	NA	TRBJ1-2	CASSAKRRQRGYTF	TGTGCCAGCAGTGCAAAAAGGAGACAGAGGGGCTACACCTTC
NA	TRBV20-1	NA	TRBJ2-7	CSASWRGDEQYF	TGCAGTGCTAGTTGGAGGGGTGACGAGCAGTACTTC